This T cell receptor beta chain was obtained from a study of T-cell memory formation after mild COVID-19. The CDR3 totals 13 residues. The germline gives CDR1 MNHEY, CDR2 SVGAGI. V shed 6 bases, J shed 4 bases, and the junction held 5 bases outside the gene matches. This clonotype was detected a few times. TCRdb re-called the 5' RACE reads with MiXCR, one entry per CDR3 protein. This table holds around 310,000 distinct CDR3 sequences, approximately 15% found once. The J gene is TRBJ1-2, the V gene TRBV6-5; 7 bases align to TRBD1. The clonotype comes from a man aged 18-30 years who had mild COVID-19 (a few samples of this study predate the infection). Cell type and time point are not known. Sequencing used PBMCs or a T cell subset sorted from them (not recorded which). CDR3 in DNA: TGTGCCAGCAGCGCACAGGGGCTCTATGGCTACACCTTC. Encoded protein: CASSAQGLYGYTF.